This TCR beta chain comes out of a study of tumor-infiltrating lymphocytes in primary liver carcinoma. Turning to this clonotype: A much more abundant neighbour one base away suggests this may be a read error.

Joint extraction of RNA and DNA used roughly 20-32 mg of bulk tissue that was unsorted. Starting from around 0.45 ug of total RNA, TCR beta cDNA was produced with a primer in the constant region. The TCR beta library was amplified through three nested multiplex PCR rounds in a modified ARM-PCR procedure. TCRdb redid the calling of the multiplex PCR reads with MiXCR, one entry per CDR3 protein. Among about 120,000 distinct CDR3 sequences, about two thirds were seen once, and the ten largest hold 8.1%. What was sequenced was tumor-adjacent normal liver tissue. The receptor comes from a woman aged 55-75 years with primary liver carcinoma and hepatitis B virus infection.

The CDR3 DNA sequence: TGTGCCAGCAGTTTTCTAAAAGGGCCCCAGCAATTT. Its protein product is CASSFLKGPQQF. The chain has TRBV28 and TRBJ1-5; no firm D call. Germline CDR1 reads MDHEN; CDR2 reads SYDVKM. The CDR3 has 12 residues.